This entry is about one T cell receptor (beta chain). Libraries were prepared by immunoSEQ multiplex PCR; TCRdb keeps only in-frame clonotypes and omits some of them. The sample carries roughly 1.4 million clones, about 98.5% recorded once. This entry belongs to a study of shared clonotypes between healthy human individuals. From germline, CDR1 is SGHDT and CDR2 YYEEEE. This CDR3 is 16 amino acids long. V trimming: 3 bases; J trimming: 8 bases; junction bases outside the gene matches: 8. This receptor was obtained from a man aged 25-45 years in good health. The chain couples TRBV5-6 to TRBJ2-1; TRBD2 agrees at 13 bases. The sample comprised naive CD4+ T cells sorted from blood. Noted subset: CD45RA+ positively selected. The CDR3 DNA reads as TGTGCCAGCAGCTCCCCAGGACTAGCGGGAGCTGATGAGCAGTTCTTC. Translating gives CASSSPGLAGADEQFF.